This TCR beta chain stems from a study of T cell repertoires in cytomegalovirus infection. Study details: Based on public TCR beta signatures, there were indications of CMV infection and of a matching HLA type.

TCRdb re-analysed the reads in MiXCR, keeping a single row per CDR3 protein. The repertoire holds 400,000 to 550,000 distinct CDR3 sequences, with around 11% as singletons. The CDR3 is made up of 15 amino acids. CDR1 SGDLS and CDR2 YYNGEE come from the germline V gene. V lost 4 bases and J lost 0; bases outside the gene matches: 5. Findings of the study overall: Carriers of CMV and the relevant HLA type were discriminated by public TCR beta frequency. In two of eight donors, the top clonotype was HLA-C-restricted CMV-specific.

Note on this clonotype: Its antigen is currently unknown.

Sequencing was done on a sample of PBMCs. This clonotype originated in a human donor in good health (CMV status not recorded). Some clones in this sample may be carry-over from other donors' samples. This rearrangement joins TRBV9 to TRBJ1-1, with TRBD1 matching 8 bases. This CDR3 is CASSTGGVMNTEAFF. The CDR3 DNA reads TGTGCCAGCAGCACAGGGGGGGTCATGAACACTGAAGCTTTCTTT.